The next 22 T cell receptor beta chains were all read from a single sample in a study of shared clonotypes between healthy human individuals. Only CD45RO-negative cells positively selected for CCR7 counted as naive CD8 cells, so terminally differentiated effector memory CD45RA+ cells were excluded. Profiling relied on immunoSEQ multiplex PCR, and the TCRdb table lists in-frame clones only, not all of them. The data contain about 750,000 clones, 80% to 95% of them seen just once; the ten biggest clones take up approximately 25%. Input material: naive CD8+ T cells sorted from blood. The receptor source for this set is a man under 40 in good health.

The V and J genes are TRBV27 and TRBJ2-7, with 11 bases matching TRBD2. Per the germline V gene, CDR1 is MNHEY and CDR2 is SMNVEV (reference sequence). This CDR3 has 14 amino acids. The J segment lost 2 bases and the V segment lost 6 bases, leaving 3 bases of the junction unmatched. CDR3 residues: CASRGLAEAYEQYF. CDR3 sequence (DNA): TGTGCCAGCAGGGGACTAGCGGAGGCCTACGAGCAGTACTTC.

The chain recombines TRBV27 with TRBJ2-2, with D uncertain. CDR3 length equals 11 residues. The V gene's germline CDR1 is MNHEY and CDR2 SMNVEV (reference sequence). V lost 9 bases and J 6 bases, leaving 8 bases between the germline ends. CDR3 residues: CASRSAGELFF. The CDR3 nucleotides read TGTGCCAGTCGGAGCGCCGGGGAGCTGTTTTTT.

The chain links TRBV19 to TRBJ2-7; 8 bases map to TRBD1. Per germline, CDR1 LNHDA and CDR2 SQIVND (reference sequence). The CDR3 consists of 13 residues. J gave up 6 bases and V 1 base, and 2 bases lay outside the gene matches. This CDR3 is CASSIGGQGEQYF. Written as DNA, the CDR3 is TGTGCCAGTAGTATAGGAGGACAGGGCGAGCAGTACTTC.

The chain combines TRBV4-3 with TRBJ2-3, with 9 bases fitting TRBD1. The CDR3 is 14 amino acids. CDR1 is LGHNA, CDR2 YSLEER, per germline. The CDR3 reads CPHLQGAYTDTQYF. CDR3 DNA sequence: TGCCCACATTTACAGGGGGCATACACAGATACGCAGTATTTT.

The chain links TRBV27 to TRBJ2-3, with D uncertain. The CDR3 is made up of 12 amino acids. V was trimmed by 6 bases and J by 5 bases, leaving 9 bases between them. Germline V gives CDR1 MNHEY, CDR2 SMNVEV (reference sequence). The CDR3: CASSRAGDTQYF. In nucleotides, the CDR3 is TGTGCCAGCAGCCGGGCAGGAGATACGCAGTATTTT.

The chain carries TRBV11-2 and TRBJ2-7; D is unclear. The V gene's germline CDR1 is SGHAT and CDR2 FQNNGV. V was shortened by 1 base and J by 3 bases, with 7 bases between the two germline ends. The CDR3 sequence is 13 residues long. CDR3 bases: TGTGCCAGCAGCTTAGTAAATCTCTACGAGCAGTACTTC. Its protein product is CASSLVNLYEQYF.

The chain links TRBV7-9 to TRBJ2-1; D ambiguous. In germline, CDR1 is SEHNR, CDR2 FQNEAQ (reference sequence). This CDR3 contains 14 residues. The V end was cut by 1 base, the J end by 3 bases, with 7 bases between. CDR3 DNA: TGTGCCAGCAGCTTAGGAGATTTCTACAATGAGCAGTTCTTC. Amino acids: CASSLGDFYNEQFF.

V and J are TRBV7-9 and TRBJ2-4; maybe TRBD1 (5 bases). V dropped 6 bases and J dropped 8 bases, with 14 bases sitting between them. Germline values: CDR1 SEHNR, CDR2 FQNEAQ (reference sequence). The CDR3 consists of 13 residues. CDR3 residues: CASSYPRADIQYF. The CDR3 coding sequence is TGTGCCAGCAGTTACCCCAGGGCGGACATTCAGTACTTC.

The chain is built from TRBV7-8 and TRBJ2-7; 9 positions agree with TRBD1. V lost 5 bases to trimming and J lost 6 bases; unmatched junction nucleotides: 11. The CDR3 consists of 15 residues. CDR1 and CDR2 (germline): SGHVS, FQNEAQ. The CDR3 loop is CASSRLGRDRVEQYF. The CDR3 DNA sequence: TGTGCCAGCAGCCGACTGGGTCGGGACAGGGTCGAGCAGTACTTC.

The gene calls are TRBV27 and TRBJ1-1, with 7 bases that match TRBD1. The trim removed 6 bases at V and 10 bases at J, leaving 5 bases unmatched. Germline V gene lookup returns CDR1 MNHEY and CDR2 SMNVEV (reference sequence). This CDR3 is 11 amino acids long. The CDR3 here is CASRTGQSAFF. CDR3 in DNA: TGTGCCAGCAGGACGGGACAGTCAGCTTTCTTT.

This chain links TRBV5-1 with TRBJ2-6, with TRBD1 matching 10 bases. The germline V gene encodes CDR1 SGHRS and CDR2 YFSETQ. Losses at the gene ends were 9 bases for V and 1 base for J; bases not matched to a gene: 10. CDR3 length: 17 residues. CDR3 nucleotides: TGCGCCACTTCGAGAGGGACAGGGGCGTCTGGGGCCAACGTCCTGACTTTC. This gives the protein CATSRGTGASGANVLTF. Drawing the rest from reference TRBV5-1 and TRBJ2-6, the complete variable domain is KAGVTQTPRYLIKTRGQQVTLSCSPISGHRSVSWYQQTPGQGLQFLFEYFSETQRNKGNFPGRFSGRQFSNSRSEMNVSTLELGDSALYLCATSRGTGASGANVLTFGAGSRLTVL.

This chain joins TRBV27 and TRBJ2-1; D is undetermined. The V and J ends lost 6 bases and 12 bases respectively, with 21 bases between them. The CDR3 loop spans 14 amino acids. From germline, CDR1 is MNHEY and CDR2 SMNVEV (reference sequence). This chain's CDR3 is CASRAGSALSGQFF. The CDR3 DNA follows: TGTGCCAGCAGAGCCGGGTCGGCCCTTTCTGGGCAGTTCTTC.

The chain is built from TRBV2 and TRBJ2-1; 15 bases fit TRBD2. Trimming removed 7 bases from V and 9 bases from J; junction bases left unmatched: 4. Germline CDR1 and CDR2: SNHLY and FYNNEI. This CDR3 region has 14 residues. The CDR3 loop reads CASTGLAGGLEQFF. CDR3 coding DNA: TGTGCCAGCACCGGACTAGCGGGAGGGCTTGAGCAGTTCTTC.

The J gene is TRBJ2-2, the V gene TRBV27; 7 bases line up with TRBD2. CDR1 is MNHEY and CDR2 is SMNVEV in the germline V gene (reference sequence). Trimming cost V 4 bases and J 5 bases; bases outside gene matches: 13. The CDR3 consists of 17 residues. Here the CDR3 reads CASSSPSERGWTGELFF. CDR3 sequence (DNA): TGTGCCAGCAGTTCCCCAAGTGAGCGGGGCTGGACCGGGGAGCTGTTTTTT.

This rearrangement joins TRBV18 to TRBJ2-5, with 11 bases aligning to TRBD2. Unmatched junction bases numbered 6, after V lost 1 base and J lost 2 bases. This CDR3 contains 17 residues. The V gene's germline CDR1 is KGHSH and CDR2 LQKENI. In nucleotides, the CDR3 is TGTGCCAGCTCACCACTGCCCGGGACTAGCGGACAAGAGACCCAGTACTTC. It codes for CASSPLPGTSGQETQYF.

The CDR3 region is CASSQFTGELFF. CDR3 sequence (DNA): TGCGCCAGCAGCCAATTTACCGGGGAGCTGTTTTTT. This chain uses TRBV4-3 with TRBJ2-2, with D hard to call. The length of the CDR3 is 12 residues. V was pared by 2 bases and J by 5 bases, with 3 bases between. Per germline, CDR1 LGHNA and CDR2 YSLEER.

The chain combines TRBV27 with TRBJ2-7; 13 bases are a match to TRBD2. Germline CDR1 is MNHEY and CDR2 is SMNVEV (reference sequence). J was trimmed by 4 bases and V by 2 bases; bases with no gene match: 8. This CDR3 comprises 17 residues. CDR3 amino acids: CASSLRGLAGPEYEQYF. The DNA for the CDR3 is TGTGCCAGCAGTTTAAGGGGACTAGCGGGACCCGAATACGAGCAGTACTTC.

The V and J genes are TRBV4-1 and TRBJ1-1; D is unresolved. V was shortened by 5 bases and J by 6 bases, with 10 bases between the two germline ends. The germline CDR1 and CDR2 sequences are MGHRA and YSYEKL. CDR3 length: 12 amino acids. CDR3 region: CASSEDGSEAFF. The CDR3 DNA follows: TGCGCCAGCAGCGAGGACGGTTCTGAAGCTTTCTTT.

Points on this clone: It may be a read error: a sequence one base away is much more abundant. The V gene is TRBV29-1, the J gene TRBJ1-1; D gene uncertain. The germline gives CDR1 SQVTM, CDR2 ANQGSEA. The CDR3 length is 11 residues. V dropped 3 bases and J dropped 1 base, with 3 bases sitting between them. CDR3: CSVEPNTEAFF. CDR3 in DNA: TGCAGCGTTGAGCCGAACACTGAAGCTTTCTTT.

The V call is TRBV18, the J call TRBJ2-1; possibly TRBD2 for D (6 bases). There are 14 residues in the CDR3. The V gene's germline CDR1 is KGHSH and CDR2 LQKENI. Trimming shortened V by 6 bases and J by 6 bases, and 15 bases separated the two germline ends. Written as DNA, the CDR3 is TGTGCCAGCTCCCCTCCGGGGGTAGGCAATGAGCAGTTCTTC. This codes for CASSPPGVGNEQFF. Looking up the rest from reference TRBV18 and TRBJ2-1 gives the full variable domain: NAGVMQNPRHLVRRRGQEARLRCSPMKGHSHVYWYRQLPEEGLKFMVYLQKENIIDESGMPKERFSAEFPKEGPSILRIQQVVRGDSAAYFCASSPPGVGNEQFFGPGTRLTVL.

The chain employs TRBV6-1 and TRBJ2-1; D is ambiguous. Germline V gene data show CDR1 as MNHNS and CDR2 as SASEGT. The CDR3 sequence is 12 residues long. V shed 2 bases and J shed 7 bases, with 6 bases lying between them. CDR3 in DNA: TGTGCCAGCAGTGAAATCAGGAATGAGCAGTTCTTC. The encoded protein is CASSEIRNEQFF.

The chain couples TRBV27 to TRBJ2-7; D is perhaps TRBD2 (5 bases). Trimming shortened V by 8 bases and J by 9 bases, and 20 bases separated the two germline ends. This CDR3 is 13 amino acids long. In germline, CDR1 is MNHEY, CDR2 SMNVEV (reference sequence). In DNA form, the CDR3 reads TGTGCCAGCGGTCCTCACGCAGGACTCAGGCAGTACTTC. Its protein is CASGPHAGLRQYF.